This TCR beta chain derives from a study of blood T cell repertoires in COVID-19. In the study overall: Material from acute and convalescent COVID-19 was sourced from the United States, Italy and Spain. PBMCs, B-cell-depleted T cells, or T cells provided the cDNA or gDNA that made up the material.

This clone appeared once. The assay was immunoSEQ multiplex PCR, and TCRdb's table has in-frame clones only and misses some. Among fewer than 400,000 clones, 85% were seen once, and the ten largest hold 3.5% to 4%. The CDR3 length is 12 residues. CDR1 is MDHEN and CDR2 is SYDVKM in the germline V gene. The V and J ends lost 6 bases and 7 bases, in that order; junction bases with no gene match: 4. This sequence originates from a woman under 30 with acute or convalescent COVID-19. The chain combines TRBV28 with TRBJ1-2, with 8 bases matching TRBD1. The specimen was peripheral blood. CDR3 nucleotides: TGTGCCAGCAGCCTGGACAGGGCTGGCTACACCTTC. The encoded protein is CASSLDRAGYTF.